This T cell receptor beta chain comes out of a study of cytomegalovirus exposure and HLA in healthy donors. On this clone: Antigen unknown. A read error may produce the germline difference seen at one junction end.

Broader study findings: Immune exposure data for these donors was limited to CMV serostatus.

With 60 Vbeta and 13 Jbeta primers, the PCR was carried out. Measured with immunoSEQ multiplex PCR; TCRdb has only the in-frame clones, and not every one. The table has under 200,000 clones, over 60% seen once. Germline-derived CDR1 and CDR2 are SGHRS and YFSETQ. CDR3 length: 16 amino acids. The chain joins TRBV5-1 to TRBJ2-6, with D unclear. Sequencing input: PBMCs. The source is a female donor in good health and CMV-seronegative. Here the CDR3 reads CASSLDASLWANGLTF. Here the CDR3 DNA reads TGCGCCAGCAGCTTGGATGCATCGCTTTGGGCCAACGGCCTGACTTTC.